The next 8 T cell receptor beta chains were all read from a single sample in a study of control samples from healthy donors and cancer patients. Here immunoSEQ multiplex PCR was the method, and the copy in TCRdb shows in-frame clones only, minus some. The sample records 150,000 to 200,000 clones, roughly 94% being singletons. Source material: PBMCs. Receptors originate from a man aged 60 to 75 with colorectal cancer.

This rearrangement joins TRBV18 to TRBJ2-7; the D gene is possibly TRBD2 (6 bases). CDR1 KGHSH and CDR2 LQKENI come from the germline V gene. The V end was cut by 0 bases, the J end by 1 base, with 10 bases between. The CDR3 contains 15 residues. This chain's CDR3 is CASSPPGLRSYEQYF. CDR3 nucleotide sequence: TGTGCCAGCTCACCACCGGGACTCAGGTCCTACGAGCAGTACTTC.

J is TRBJ2-7 and V is TRBV12-3 or TRBV12-4, with 8 bases fitting TRBD2. This CDR3 has 13 amino acids. The trim removed 1 base at V and 7 bases at J, leaving 3 bases unmatched. The CDR3, as DNA: TGTGCCAGCAGTTTAGGGGGCGGGAGGGAGCAGTACTTC. Protein sequence: CASSLGGGREQYF.

The rearrangement uses TRBV29-1 and TRBJ1-1; D remains ambiguous. CDR3 length: 13 residues. The V and J ends lost 5 bases and 0 bases respectively, with 10 bases between them. Looked up from germline, CDR1 is SQVTM and CDR2 is ANQGSEA. Written as DNA, the CDR3 is TGCAGCGTTTTTTCGCGGCTGAACACTGAAGCTTTCTTT. Its protein is CSVFSRLNTEAFF. The full variable domain, rest sourced from reference TRBV29-1 and TRBJ1-1, is SAVISQKPSRDICQRGTSLTIQCQVDSQVTMMFWYRQQPGQSLTLIATANQGSEATYESGFVIDKFPISRPNLTFSTLTVSNMSPEDSSIYLCSVFSRLNTEAFFGQGTRLTVV.

The V and J genes are TRBV28 and TRBJ2-3; a possible D gene is TRBD2 (5 bases). The germline V gene encodes CDR1 MDHEN and CDR2 SYDVKM. V was shortened by 7 bases and J by 3 bases, with 5 bases between the two germline ends. This CDR3 is built from 11 residues. For the CDR3, the DNA is TGTGCCAGCACGGGGACAGATACGCAGTATTTT. It is translated as CASTGTDTQYF.

This chain joins TRBV5-1 and TRBJ1-4; D is possibly TRBD1 (5 bases). The CDR3 sequence is 15 residues long. V was clipped by 1 base and J by 3 bases, with 10 bases between them. Germline CDR1 is SGHRS and CDR2 is YFSETQ. DNA for the CDR3: TGCGCCAGCAGCTTGACCAGGGTGCCTAATGAAAAACTGTTTTTT. Translated: CASSLTRVPNEKLFF.

The genes are TRBV19 and TRBJ2-3; 9 bases fit TRBD2. V was clipped by 9 bases and J by 3 bases; unmatched bases: 10. CDR3 size: 15 residues. Germline loops: CDR1 LNHDA, CDR2 SQIVND (reference sequence). The CDR3 nucleotides are TGTGCCAGCGGTTTGCGGGGGGGAGGTACAGATACGCAGTATTTT. This translates into CASGLRGGGTDTQYF.

This rearrangement joins TRBV27 to TRBJ1-6; 11 positions agree with TRBD1. CDR3 length: 16 amino acids. Germline V CDR1 and CDR2: MNHEY, SMNVEV (reference sequence). V was clipped by 2 bases and J by 4 bases; unmatched bases: 1. CDR3 in DNA: TGTGCCAGCAGTTTAGGGACAGGGGGTTATAATTCACCCCTCCACTTT. Translated: CASSLGTGGYNSPLHF.

This chain links TRBV7-9 with TRBJ1-2, with D tentatively TRBD1 (6 bases). V lost 4 bases and J 8 bases, leaving 8 bases between the germline ends. The CDR3 loop spans 11 amino acids. The germline V gene encodes CDR1 SEHNR and CDR2 FQNEAQ (reference sequence). The CDR3 coding sequence is TGTGCCAGCAGCTCACAGGGAGGCTACACCTTC. It specifies CASSSQGGYTF. Full variable domain (rest looked up from reference TRBV7-9 and TRBJ1-2): DTGVSQNPRHKITKRGQNVTFRCDPISEHNRLYWYRQTLGQGPEFLTYFQNEAQLEKSRLLSDRFSAERPKGSFSTLEIQRTEQGDSAMYLCASSSQGGYTFGSGTRLTVV.